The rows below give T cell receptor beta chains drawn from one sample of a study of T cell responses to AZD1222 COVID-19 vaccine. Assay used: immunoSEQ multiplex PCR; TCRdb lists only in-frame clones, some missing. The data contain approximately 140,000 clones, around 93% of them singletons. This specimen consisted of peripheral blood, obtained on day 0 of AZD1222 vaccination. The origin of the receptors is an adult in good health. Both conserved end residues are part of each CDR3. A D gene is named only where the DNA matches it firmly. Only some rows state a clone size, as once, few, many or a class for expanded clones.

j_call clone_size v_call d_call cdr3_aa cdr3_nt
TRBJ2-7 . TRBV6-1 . CASSGTASQYF TGTGCCAGCAGTGGGACAGCGTCACAGTACTTC
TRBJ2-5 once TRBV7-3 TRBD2 CASSSGTSGPSGTQYF TGTGCCAGCAGCTCAGGGACTAGCGGGCCCTCAGGGACCCAGTACTTC
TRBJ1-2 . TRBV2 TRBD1 CASSPRGTGGSGYTF TGTGCCAGCAGTCCCCGTGGGACAGGGGGCTCGGGCTACACCTTC
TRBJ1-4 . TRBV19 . CASGAGDINEKLFF TGTGCCAGCGGAGCGGGGGACATTAATGAAAAACTGTTTTTT
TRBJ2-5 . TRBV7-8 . CASSYIGGLQETQYF TGTGCCAGCAGCTATATTGGGGGACTTCAAGAGACCCAGTACTTC
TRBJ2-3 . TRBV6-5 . CASSYYLTSSSDTQYF TGTGCCAGCAGTTACTATTTAACAAGTAGTTCAGATACGCAGTATTTT
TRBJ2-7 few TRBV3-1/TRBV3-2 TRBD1 CASSQDQGAREQYF TGTGCCAGCAGCCAAGACCAGGGGGCGCGAGAGCAGTACTTC
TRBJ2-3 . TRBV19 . CASSILPGTSTDTQYF TGTGCCAGTAGTATCCTTCCAGGGACTAGCACAGATACGCAGTATTTT
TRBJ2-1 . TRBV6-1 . CASSDRAGGEQFF TGTGCCAGCAGTGACCGGGCCGGCGGCGAGCAGTTCTTC
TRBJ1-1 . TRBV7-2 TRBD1 CASSTDRGAIWDTEAFF TGTGCCAGCAGCACCGACAGGGGCGCTATCTGGGACACTGAAGCTTTCTTT
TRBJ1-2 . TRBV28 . CATFTNYGYTF TGTGCCACCTTTACTAACTATGGCTACACCTTC
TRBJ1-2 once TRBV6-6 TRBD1 CASSYSDRGNYGYTF TGTGCCAGCAGTTACTCGGACAGGGGTAACTATGGCTACACCTTC
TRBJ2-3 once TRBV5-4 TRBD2 CASSPGLAGGPGSTDTQYF TGTGCCAGCAGCCCGGGACTAGCGGGAGGGCCGGGTAGCACAGATACGCAGTATTTT
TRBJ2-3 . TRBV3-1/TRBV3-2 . CASSRAGDTQYF TGTGCCAGCAGTCGGGCGGGAGATACGCAGTATTTT
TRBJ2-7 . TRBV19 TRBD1 CASAPRRDRVQYF TGTGCCAGCGCCCCACGCCGGGACAGGGTACAGTACTTC
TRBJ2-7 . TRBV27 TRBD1 CASSPGTGPYEQYF TGTGCCAGCAGCCCCGGGACAGGGCCTTACGAGCAGTACTTC
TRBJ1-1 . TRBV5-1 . CASSLALGNSEAFF TGCGCCAGCAGCTTGGCGTTGGGGAATTCTGAAGCTTTCTTT
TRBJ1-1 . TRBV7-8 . CASSLKVSNTEAFF TGTGCCAGCAGCTTAAAGGTGAGCAACACTGAAGCTTTCTTT
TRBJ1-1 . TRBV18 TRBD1 CASSPGRGQGNPEAFF TGTGCCAGCTCACCAGGCCGGGGACAGGGGAATCCTGAAGCTTTCTTT
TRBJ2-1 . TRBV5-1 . CASSTDRYNEQFF TGCGCCAGCAGCACAGACAGGTACAATGAGCAGTTCTTC
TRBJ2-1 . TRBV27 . CASAFGSSYNEQFF TGTGCCAGCGCGTTCGGGAGCTCCTACAATGAGCAGTTCTTC
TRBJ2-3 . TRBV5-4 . CASRLNTDTQYF TGTGCCAGCAGACTTAACACAGATACGCAGTATTTT
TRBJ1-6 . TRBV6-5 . CASSPTPGSPLHF TGTGCCAGCAGTCCCACACCCGGCTCACCCCTCCACTTT
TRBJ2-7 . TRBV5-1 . CASSLERGISYEQYF TGCGCCAGCAGCTTGGAGAGGGGAATCTCCTACGAGCAGTACTTC
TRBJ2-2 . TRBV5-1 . CASSLAGTNTGELFF TGCGCCAGCAGCTTGGCCGGGACCAACACCGGGGAGCTGTTTTTT
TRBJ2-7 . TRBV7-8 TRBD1 CASSDREGHEQYF TGTGCCAGCAGCGACAGGGAAGGTCACGAGCAGTACTTC
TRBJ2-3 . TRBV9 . CASSRDTRTDTQYF TGTGCCAGCAGTCGGGACACCCGCACAGATACGCAGTATTTT
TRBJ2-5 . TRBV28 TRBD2 CASSLFGREPQYF TGTGCCAGCAGTTTATTCGGGAGGGAGCCCCAGTACTTC
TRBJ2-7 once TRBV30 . CAWGLREQYF TGTGCCTGGGGCTTGCGGGAGCAGTACTTC
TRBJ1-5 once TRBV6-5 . CASTTGYNQPQHF TGTGCCAGCACCACAGGTTACAATCAGCCCCAGCATTTT
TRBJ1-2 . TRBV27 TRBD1 CASSPTDRGEIYGYTF TGTGCCAGCAGCCCTACTGACAGGGGCGAGATCTATGGCTACACCTTC
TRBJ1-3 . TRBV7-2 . CASSPSGGLGGNTIYF TGTGCCAGCAGCCCGAGCGGAGGGCTGGGGGGAAACACCATATATTTT
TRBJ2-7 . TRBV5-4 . CASSSWGSYTYEQYF TGTGCCAGCAGCTCTTGGGGATCGTACACCTACGAGCAGTACTTC